Below, 32 T cell receptor beta chains from the same sample are listed, as sequenced in a study of T cells in Graves' hyperthyroidism and ophthalmopathy. Template material for amplifying TCR beta CDR3 regions consisted of RNA transcripts. TCR CDR3 regions were first amplified by RT-PCR with HTBI primers. Via MiXCR, TCRdb re-called the multiplex PCR reads, giving one row per CDR3 protein. The table records 640,000 or so distinct CDR3 sequences, over 12% of them present only once. The sample consisted of blood. These TCRs come from a woman aged 40 to 50 with Graves' ophthalmopathy.

This clonotype has ten or more counts. This rearrangement joins TRBV20-1 to TRBJ2-2; TRBD1 is a possible D gene (6 bases). The germline V and J ends were trimmed by 4 bases and 1 base, with 7 bases remaining between them. This CDR3 is built from 13 residues. Germline CDR1 and CDR2: DFQATT and SNEGSKA (reference sequence). CDR3: CSAKTGNTGELFF. The CDR3 DNA follows: TGCAGTGCTAAGACAGGGAACACCGGGGAGCTGTTTTTT.

This clonotype was observed at least ten times. V is TRBV28 and J is TRBJ1-1; tentatively, D is TRBD1 (5 bases). Germline V gene lookup returns CDR1 MDHEN and CDR2 SYDVKM. Trimming pared 5 bases from V and 5 bases from J, leaving 18 bases between. The CDR3 sequence is 15 residues long. The CDR3 sequence: CASSPGTADGTEAFF. The CDR3 nucleotides are TGTGCCAGCAGTCCAGGGACCGCCGACGGAACTGAAGCTTTCTTT.

This clonotype was detected only a few times. The chain couples TRBV5-1 to TRBJ2-3, with 9 bases aligning to TRBD1. Trimming cost V 4 bases and J 3 bases; bases outside gene matches: 12. The CDR3 contains 17 residues. Germline CDR1 and CDR2: SGHRS and YFSETQ. The CDR3 nucleotides are TGCGCCAGCAGCGTCTCCACAGGGGGCGCGGGTACAGATACGCAGTATTTT. It specifies CASSVSTGGAGTDTQYF.

This clonotype was recorded at least ten times. This chain connects TRBV13 to TRBJ1-1; possibly TRBD1 for D (5 bases). The CDR3 length is 16 residues. Trimming took 4 bases from V and 2 from J, leaving 17 bases between them. The germline V gene has CDR1 PRHDT and CDR2 FYEKMQ (reference sequence). DNA of the CDR3: TGTGCCAGCAGCTCGGGACCACAGGTGGGAAACACTGAAGCTTTCTTT. This translates into CASSSGPQVGNTEAFF.

This clonotype was recorded many times. The V gene is TRBV19, the J gene TRBJ2-7; D call uncertain. Germline CDR1 and CDR2: LNHDA and SQIVND (reference sequence). The CDR3 consists of 15 residues. Trimming pared 3 bases from V and 0 bases from J, leaving 12 bases between. The CDR3 bases are TGTGCCAGTAGTATCACCGGCTTTAGCTCCTACGAGCAGTACTTC. Translated: CASSITGFSSYEQYF.

In this sample, this clonotype turned up a few times. V is TRBV28 and J is TRBJ2-7; no definite D call. This CDR3 is built from 13 residues. Trimming removed 6 bases at V and 4 bases at J, with 13 bases between. Germline CDR1 is MDHEN and CDR2 is SYDVKM. As DNA, the CDR3 is TGTGCCAGCAGATCGGACGTCGGATACGAGCAGTACTTC. Its translation: CASRSDVGYEQYF.

In its sample, this clonotype was seen many times. The V call is TRBV7-2, the J call TRBJ2-2, with 8 nucleotides matching TRBD2. Germline-derived CDR1 and CDR2 are SGHTA and FQGNSA. Trimming removed 5 bases from V and 6 bases from J; junction bases left unmatched: 8. The CDR3 has 15 amino acids. The chain's CDR3 is CASSPTSADAGELFF. DNA for the CDR3: TGTGCCAGCAGCCCGACTAGCGCTGACGCCGGGGAGCTGTTTTTT.

This clonotype was recorded at least ten times. This chain links TRBV19 with TRBJ1-5, with D perhaps matching TRBD1 (6 bases). Germline CDR1 and CDR2: LNHDA and SQIVND (reference sequence). The CDR3 totals 15 residues. The V gene lost 0 bases and the J gene lost 4 bases, with 10 bases spanning the gap. This chain's CDR3 is CASSIEGQFNQPQHF. The CDR3 DNA follows: TGTGCCAGTAGTATAGAGGGACAATTTAATCAGCCCCAGCATTTT. Full variable domain (rest looked up from reference TRBV19 and TRBJ1-5): DGGITQSPKYLFRKEGQNVTLSCEQNLNHDAMYWYRQDPGQGLRLIYYSQIVNDFQKGDIAEGYSVSREKKESFPLTVTSAQKNPTAFYLCASSIEGQFNQPQHFGDGTRLSIL.

This clonotype came up many times. The chain combines TRBV6-1 with TRBJ1-1; D remains ambiguous. The CDR3 has 17 amino acids. Germline V lookup: CDR1 MNHNS, CDR2 SASEGT. Trimming took 1 base from V and 0 from J, leaving 15 bases between them. The CDR3 DNA is TGTGCCAGCAGTGAAGGAGGGTACAATTATATGAACACTGAAGCTTTCTTT. This gives the protein CASSEGGYNYMNTEAFF.

This clonotype was counted many times. The rearrangement uses TRBV12-3 or TRBV12-4 and TRBJ2-1; TRBD2 matches 10 bases. V lost 5 bases, J lost 3 bases, and 4 bases stayed unmatched. The CDR3 has 15 residues. This CDR3 reads CASSPSSGSYNEQFF. The CDR3, as DNA: TGTGCCAGCAGTCCCTCTAGCGGGAGCTACAATGAGCAGTTCTTC.

This clonotype was counted at least ten times. The V call is TRBV15, the J call TRBJ2-7; 10 nucleotides line up with TRBD1. V lost 1 base, J lost 5 bases, and 5 bases stayed unmatched. The CDR3 has 15 amino acids. Germline V gene lookup returns CDR1 LNHNV and CDR2 YYDKDF (reference sequence). The CDR3 bases are TGTGCCACCAGCAGAGGGGGGACAGGGGACCACGAGCAGTACTTC. It specifies CATSRGGTGDHEQYF.

This clonotype was counted between two and nine times. The CDR3 spells CSALWPGGTYEQYF. The CDR3 DNA sequence: TGCAGTGCCCTTTGGCCGGGGGGAACCTACGAGCAGTACTTC. The chain has TRBV20-1 and TRBJ2-7; 7 positions match TRBD2. Germline assignment: CDR1 DFQATT and CDR2 SNEGSKA (reference sequence). The CDR3 extends over 14 amino acids. The junction had 10 bases not matched to a gene; V was cut back by 6 bases and J by 2 bases.

The V and J genes are TRBV28 and TRBJ1-5; possibly TRBD1 for D (6 bases). The CDR3 is 16 residues long. Germline V CDR1 and CDR2: MDHEN, SYDVKM. Trimming stripped 4 bases from V and 1 base from J, with 14 bases between. CDR3 sequence reads: CASSSTGGRSNQPQHF. In nucleotides, the CDR3 is TGTGCCAGCAGTTCCACGGGGGGCCGGAGCAATCAGCCCCAGCATTTT.

This clonotype was recorded at least ten times. The chain employs TRBV28 and TRBJ2-7, with D unresolved. Germline-derived CDR1 and CDR2 are MDHEN and SYDVKM. The V and J ends lost 3 bases and 1 base respectively, with 10 bases between them. The CDR3 loop spans 14 amino acids. CDR3 DNA: TGTGCCAGCAGTTTTGGCGTACAGTCCTACGAGCAGTACTTC. Its translation is CASSFGVQSYEQYF.

There are many counts of this clonotype. This chain uses TRBV15 with TRBJ1-1; TRBD1 agrees at 8 bases. The germline V gene encodes CDR1 LNHNV and CDR2 YYDKDF (reference sequence). V lost 3 bases to trimming and J lost 1 base; unmatched junction nucleotides: 4. The CDR3 consists of 15 residues. DNA for the CDR3: TGTGCCACCAGCAGGGAGGGACAGGCGAACACTGAAGCTTTCTTT. It translates to CATSREGQANTEAFF.

At least ten counts were recorded for this clonotype. V is TRBV7-2 and J is TRBJ1-2; D is perhaps TRBD1 (5 bases). Between the trimmed V and J ends, which lost 4 bases and 7 bases, there was a span of 16 bases. Germline V gives CDR1 SGHTA, CDR2 FQGNSA. The CDR3 extends over 14 amino acids. The CDR3 spells CASSSTWDGVGYTF. The CDR3 coding sequence is TGTGCCAGCAGCTCAACCTGGGACGGGGTTGGCTACACCTTC.

This clonotype was counted at least ten times. The V call is TRBV20-1, the J call TRBJ2-7; TRBD2 is a possible D gene (6 bases). This CDR3 region has 14 residues. V lost 6 bases, J lost 2 bases, and 17 bases lay in between. Per the germline V gene, CDR1 is DFQATT and CDR2 is SNEGSKA (reference sequence). CDR3 nucleotide sequence: TGCAGTGCGAGACCACCGGGACTTGCCTACGAGCAGTACTTC. Its translation: CSARPPGLAYEQYF.

This clonotype was seen ten or more times. V is TRBV15 and J is TRBJ1-3; D is undetermined. Germline V lookup: CDR1 LNHNV, CDR2 YYDKDF (reference sequence). V gave up 0 bases and J gave up 6 bases, with 3 bases separating them. The CDR3 extends over 12 amino acids. CDR3 sequence reads: CATSRDENTIYF. CDR3 DNA: TGTGCCACCAGCAGAGATGAAAACACCATATATTTT. The full variable domain, completed using reference TRBV15 and TRBJ1-3, is DAMVIQNPRYQVTQFGKPVTLSCSQTLNHNVMYWYQQKSSQAPKLLFHYYDKDFNNEADTPDNFQSRRPNTSFCFLDIRSPGLGDTAMYLCATSRDENTIYFGEGSWLTVV.

This clonotype occurred a few times. A single base separates this from a much larger clone, so it may be a read error. The chain joins TRBV6-5 to TRBJ2-2; no firm D call. Germline CDR1 MNHEY, CDR2 SVGAGI. CDR3 size: 16 residues. The CDR3 is CASSYSARLNTWELFF. CDR3 DNA sequence: TGTGCCAGCAGTTACTCGGCCAGATTGAACACCTGGGAGCTGTTTTTT.

This chain joins TRBV30 and TRBJ2-7; the D call may be TRBD1 or TRBD2 (5 bases each). Trimming removed 1 base from V and 3 bases from J, with 16 bases in between. Germline V lookup: CDR1 GTSNPN, CDR2 SVGIG (reference sequence). This CDR3 is built from 15 residues. The CDR3 DNA reads TGTGCCTGGAGTGCCGGGACCCGCATAATCTACGAGCAGTACTTC. Translated, it gives CAWSAGTRIIYEQYF.

This clonotype was found a few times. The chain combines TRBV4-1 with TRBJ1-2; 8 bases fit TRBD1. In germline, CDR1 is MGHRA, CDR2 YSYEKL. The CDR3 has 16 amino acids. V lost 1 base, J lost 4 bases, and 8 bases stayed unmatched. The CDR3 spells CASSQAAGGPAYGYTF. CDR3 in DNA: TGCGCCAGCAGCCAAGCGGCAGGGGGCCCAGCCTATGGCTACACCTTC.

The chain links TRBV2 to TRBJ2-5; the match to TRBD2 covers 7 bases. This CDR3 comprises 16 residues. Germline values: CDR1 SNHLY, CDR2 FYNNEI. V shed 6 bases, J shed 1 base, and the junction held 11 bases outside the gene matches. Here the CDR3 reads CASRFAPSGSQETQYF. The CDR3 bases are TGTGCCAGCAGGTTCGCGCCTAGCGGTTCCCAAGAGACCCAGTACTTC.

This clonotype was recorded many times. The rearrangement joins TRBV6-2 or TRBV6-3 to TRBJ2-6; TRBD1 matches 8 bases. The V segment lost 6 bases and the J segment 12 bases; nucleotides outside the gene matches: 13. Germline values: CDR1 MNHEY, CDR2 SVGEGT. The CDR3 totals 15 residues. The CDR3 DNA reads as TGTGCCAGCAGCTTCGACAGGGGTAAATATAGCGTCCTGACTTTC. It specifies CASSFDRGKYSVLTF.

This clonotype has more than one count but fewer than ten. This may be a read error, as it is one base from a much larger clone. The rearrangement joins TRBV7-2 to TRBJ2-5, with no clear D. The CDR3 has 13 residues. The ends were cut back, 5 bases at V and 3 bases at J, with 10 bases in the middle. Germline CDR1 SGHTA, CDR2 FQGNSA. The CDR3 DNA follows: TGTGCCAGCAGCCCCCCGCAGGAAGAGACCCAGTACTTC. Translating it yields CASSPPQEETQYF.

This clonotype was counted ten times or more. This chain joins TRBV28 and TRBJ2-7; the D is unclear. The CDR3 contains 14 residues. V lost 1 base and J 3 bases, leaving 10 bases between the germline ends. Germline-derived CDR1 and CDR2 are MDHEN and SYDVKM. In DNA form, the CDR3 reads TGTGCCAGCAGTTTATTCGGGCGGCGCTACGAGCAGTACTTC. It yields the protein CASSLFGRRYEQYF.

This clonotype was seen ten or more times. The chain links TRBV6-1 to TRBJ2-4; 7 bases align to TRBD1. This CDR3 region has 15 residues. Per germline, CDR1 MNHNS and CDR2 SASEGT. After removal of 5 bases from V and 3 bases from J, the junction contained 7 bases not matched to a gene. The CDR3 DNA is TGTGCCAGCAGTCCCTACAGGGGTAGCAAAAACATTCAGTACTTC. Amino acids: CASSPYRGSKNIQYF.

This clonotype was recorded at least ten times. CDR3 loop: CASSYDTGLAGNEQYF. CDR3 DNA: TGTGCCAGCAGTTACGACACCGGACTAGCGGGAAACGAGCAGTACTTC. The genes are TRBV27 and TRBJ2-7, with 12 nucleotides matching TRBD2. V shed 4 bases, J shed 5 bases, and the junction held 9 bases outside the gene matches. The CDR3 sequence is 16 residues long. Germline V gene data show CDR1 as MNHEY and CDR2 as SMNVEV (reference sequence).

This clonotype was counted many times. The rearrangement links TRBV19 to TRBJ2-5, with D tentatively TRBD1 (6 bases). Germline CDR1 is LNHDA and CDR2 is SQIVND (reference sequence). This CDR3 is 16 amino acids long. V lost 5 bases, J lost 5 bases, and 21 bases lay in between. The CDR3 sequence is CASSPTRAGEWETQYF. The DNA of the CDR3 is TGTGCCAGTAGTCCCACGAGGGCAGGGGAATGGGAGACCCAGTACTTC.

This clonotype was picked up many times. This rearrangement joins TRBV5-1 to TRBJ2-7, with D perhaps TRBD1 or TRBD2 (7 bases each). Trimming stripped 3 bases from V and 4 bases from J, with 14 bases between. The germline V gene encodes CDR1 SGHRS and CDR2 YFSETQ. This CDR3 has 14 residues. CDR3 loop: CASSSRQGGYEQYF. The CDR3 DNA reads as TGCGCCAGCAGCTCCCGGCAGGGGGGGTACGAGCAGTACTTC.

This clonotype was seen at least ten times. This chain uses TRBV7-9 with TRBJ2-5; D is uncertain. V lost 5 bases, J lost 4 bases, and 14 bases lay in between. The CDR3 loop spans 14 amino acids. CDR1 is SEHNR and CDR2 is FQNEAQ in the germline V gene (reference sequence). The CDR3: CASSLLQIPETQYF. CDR3 DNA: TGTGCCAGCAGCCTATTACAGATCCCAGAGACCCAGTACTTC.

A few counts support this clonotype. The chain has TRBV29-1 and TRBJ1-3, with 7 bases lining up with TRBD1. CDR3 length: 14 amino acids. Germline V gene data show CDR1 as SQVTM and CDR2 as ANQGSEA. V lost 6 bases to trimming and J lost 2 bases; unmatched junction nucleotides: 7. CDR3 loop: CSVGTADPGNTIYF. The CDR3 DNA is TGCAGCGTGGGGACAGCGGACCCTGGAAACACCATATATTTT.

At least ten counts were recorded for this clonotype. V gene TRBV28 combines with J gene TRBJ2-7; either TRBD1 or TRBD2 may fit D (5 bases each). CDR1 and CDR2 from the germline V gene are MDHEN and SYDVKM. This CDR3 is 16 amino acids long. The V and J ends lost 2 bases and 4 bases respectively, with 18 bases between them. CDR3 coding DNA: TGTGCCAGCAGTTTAGATCACTCGGGTGGGGGATACGAGCAGTACTTC. Protein: CASSLDHSGGGYEQYF.